Listed below are T cell receptor beta chains from one sample, sequenced in a study of beta chain features in type 1 diabetes. The data were produced by immunoSEQ multiplex PCR, yet TCRdb's version contains in-frame clones alone and is incomplete. The data contain roughly 170,000 clones, about 13% of them singletons. The sequenced sample was central memory CD4+ T cells from blood. Receptor source: a woman aged 18-29 years in good health. CDR3s leave out the opening cysteine and the closing phenylalanine or tryptophan. Fields, in order: CDR3 protein, V gene, J gene.

cdr3_aa: ATRDRNSNEKLF
v_call: TRBV19
j_call: TRBJ1-4

cdr3_aa: ASSQRMLAAAEQF
v_call: TRBV14
j_call: TRBJ2-1

cdr3_aa: SAEYSTDTQY
v_call: TRBV29-1
j_call: TRBJ2-3

cdr3_aa: ASSLVPGGVETQY
v_call: TRBV7-7
j_call: TRBJ2-5

cdr3_aa: ASSSGGEQY
v_call: TRBV7-9
j_call: TRBJ2-7

cdr3_aa: SVQGNAEAF
v_call: TRBV29-1
j_call: TRBJ1-1

cdr3_aa: ASSGRALAGEEQF
v_call: TRBV7-7
j_call: TRBJ2-1

cdr3_aa: ASSLRLAGDNEQF
v_call: TRBV5-1
j_call: TRBJ2-1

cdr3_aa: ASSWGLAGVTTQY
v_call: TRBV5-4
j_call: TRBJ2-3

cdr3_aa: ASSQNTGGEGIQY
v_call: TRBV4-2
j_call: TRBJ2-4

cdr3_aa: ASENTQY
v_call: TRBV9
j_call: TRBJ2-3

cdr3_aa: ASGGSVSYNEQF
v_call: TRBV28
j_call: TRBJ2-1

cdr3_aa: AWSVGTPNTGELF
v_call: TRBV30
j_call: TRBJ2-2

cdr3_aa: ASSQRVSGHNEQF
v_call: TRBV5-1
j_call: TRBJ2-1

cdr3_aa: ASNRAGNEKLF
v_call: TRBV11-2
j_call: TRBJ1-4

cdr3_aa: AISRQGGETQY
v_call: TRBV10-3
j_call: TRBJ2-5